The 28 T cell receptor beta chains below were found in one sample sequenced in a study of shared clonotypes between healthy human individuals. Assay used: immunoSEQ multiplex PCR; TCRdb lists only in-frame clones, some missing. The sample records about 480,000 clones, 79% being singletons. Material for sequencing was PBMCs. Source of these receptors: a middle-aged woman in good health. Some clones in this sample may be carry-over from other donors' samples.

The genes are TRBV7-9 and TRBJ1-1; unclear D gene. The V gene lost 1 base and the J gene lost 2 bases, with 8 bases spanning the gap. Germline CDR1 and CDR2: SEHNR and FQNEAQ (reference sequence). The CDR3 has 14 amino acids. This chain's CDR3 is CASSLGSYNTEAFF. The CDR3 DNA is TGTGCCAGCAGCTTAGGCTCATACAACACTGAAGCTTTCTTT. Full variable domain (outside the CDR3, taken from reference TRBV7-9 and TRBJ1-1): DTGVSQNPRHKITKRGQNVTFRCDPISEHNRLYWYRQTLGQGPEFLTYFQNEAQLEKSRLLSDRFSAERPKGSFSTLEIQRTEQGDSAMYLCASSLGSYNTEAFFGQGTRLTVV.

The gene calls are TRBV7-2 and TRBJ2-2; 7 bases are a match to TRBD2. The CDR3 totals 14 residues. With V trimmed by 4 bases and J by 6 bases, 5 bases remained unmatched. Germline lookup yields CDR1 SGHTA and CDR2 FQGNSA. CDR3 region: CASSYASGSGELFF. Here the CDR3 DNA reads TGTGCCAGCAGCTACGCTAGCGGCTCCGGGGAGCTGTTTTTT.

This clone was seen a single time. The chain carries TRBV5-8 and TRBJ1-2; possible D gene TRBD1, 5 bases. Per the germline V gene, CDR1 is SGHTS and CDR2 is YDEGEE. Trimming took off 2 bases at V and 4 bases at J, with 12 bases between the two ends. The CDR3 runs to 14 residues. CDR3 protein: CASSFGDPIYGYTF. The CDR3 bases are TGTGCCAGCAGCTTCGGGGACCCGATCTATGGCTACACCTTC.

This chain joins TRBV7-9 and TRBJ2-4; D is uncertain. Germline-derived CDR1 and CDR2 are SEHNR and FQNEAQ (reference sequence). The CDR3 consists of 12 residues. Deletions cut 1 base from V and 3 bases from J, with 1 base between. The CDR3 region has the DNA TGTGCCAGCAGCTTAGACAAAAACATTCAGTACTTC. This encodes CASSLDKNIQYF.

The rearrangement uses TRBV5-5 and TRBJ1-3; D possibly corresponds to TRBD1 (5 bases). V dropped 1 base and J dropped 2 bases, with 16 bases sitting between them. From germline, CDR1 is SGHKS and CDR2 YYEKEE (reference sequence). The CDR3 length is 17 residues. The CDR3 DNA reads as TGTGCCAGCAGCTTGAGACAGCCACCGAGGGCTGGAAACACCATATATTTT. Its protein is CASSLRQPPRAGNTIYF.

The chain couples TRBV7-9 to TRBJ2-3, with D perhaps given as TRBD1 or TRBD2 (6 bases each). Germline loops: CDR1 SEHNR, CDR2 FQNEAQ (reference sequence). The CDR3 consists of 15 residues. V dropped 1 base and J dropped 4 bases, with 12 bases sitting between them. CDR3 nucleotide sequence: TGTGCCAGCAGCTTAGGGGGGGCCGTCGCAGATACGCAGTATTTT. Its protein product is CASSLGGAVADTQYF.

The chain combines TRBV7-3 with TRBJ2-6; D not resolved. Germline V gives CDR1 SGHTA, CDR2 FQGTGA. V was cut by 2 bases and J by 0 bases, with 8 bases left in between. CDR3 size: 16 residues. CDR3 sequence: CASSLQPGSGANVLTF. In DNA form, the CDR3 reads TGTGCCAGCAGCTTACAGCCGGGCTCTGGGGCCAACGTCCTGACTTTC.

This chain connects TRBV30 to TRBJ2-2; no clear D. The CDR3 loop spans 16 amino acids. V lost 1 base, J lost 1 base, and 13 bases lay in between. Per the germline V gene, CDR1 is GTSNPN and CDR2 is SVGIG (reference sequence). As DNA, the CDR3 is TGTGCCTGGAGTGACCCCTTGCGGAAGAACACCGGGGAGCTGTTTTTT. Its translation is CAWSDPLRKNTGELFF.

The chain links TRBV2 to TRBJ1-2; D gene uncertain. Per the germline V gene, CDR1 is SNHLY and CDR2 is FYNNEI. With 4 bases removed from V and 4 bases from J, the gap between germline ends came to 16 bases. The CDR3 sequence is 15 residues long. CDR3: CASSALGREIYGYTF. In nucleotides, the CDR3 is TGTGCCAGCAGTGCCCTGGGTAGGGAAATCTATGGCTACACCTTC.

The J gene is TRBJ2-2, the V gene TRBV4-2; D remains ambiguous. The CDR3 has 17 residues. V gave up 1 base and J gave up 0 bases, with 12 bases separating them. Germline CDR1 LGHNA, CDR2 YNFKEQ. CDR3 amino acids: CASSQGLAYANTGELFF. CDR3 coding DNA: TGTGCCAGCAGCCAAGGGCTTGCGTACGCGAACACCGGGGAGCTGTTTTTT.

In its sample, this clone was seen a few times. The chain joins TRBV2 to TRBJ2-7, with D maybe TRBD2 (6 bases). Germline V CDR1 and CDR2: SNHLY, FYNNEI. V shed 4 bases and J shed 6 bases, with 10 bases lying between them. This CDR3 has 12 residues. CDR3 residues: CASSVGRREQYF. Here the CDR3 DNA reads TGTGCCAGCAGTGTGGGGAGGCGCGAGCAGTACTTC.

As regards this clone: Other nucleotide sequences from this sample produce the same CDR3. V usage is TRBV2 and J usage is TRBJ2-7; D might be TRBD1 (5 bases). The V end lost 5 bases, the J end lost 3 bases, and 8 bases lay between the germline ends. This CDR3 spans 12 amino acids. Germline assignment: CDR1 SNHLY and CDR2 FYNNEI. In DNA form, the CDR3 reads TGTGCCAGCAGTCGACAGCTCTACGAGCAGTACTTC. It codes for CASSRQLYEQYF.

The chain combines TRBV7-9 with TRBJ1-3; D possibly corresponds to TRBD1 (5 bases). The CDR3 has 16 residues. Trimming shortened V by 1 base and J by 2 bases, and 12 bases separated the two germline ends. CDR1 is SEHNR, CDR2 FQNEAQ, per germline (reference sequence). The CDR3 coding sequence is TGTGCCAGCAGCTTAGTCCCAGGGTATCCTGGAAACACCATATATTTT. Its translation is CASSLVPGYPGNTIYF.

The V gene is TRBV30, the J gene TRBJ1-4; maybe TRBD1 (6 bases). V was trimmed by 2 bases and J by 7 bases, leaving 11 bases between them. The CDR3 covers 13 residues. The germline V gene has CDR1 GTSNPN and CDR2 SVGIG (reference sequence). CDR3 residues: CAWSLGAGEKLFF. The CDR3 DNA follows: TGTGCCTGGAGTCTGGGGGCCGGTGAAAAACTGTTTTTT. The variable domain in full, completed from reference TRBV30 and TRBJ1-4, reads SQTIHQWPATLVQPVGSPLSLECTVEGTSNPNLYWYRQAAGRGLQLLFYSVGIGQISSEVPQNLSASRPQDRQFILSSKKLLLSDSGFYLCAWSLGAGEKLFFGSGTQLSVL.

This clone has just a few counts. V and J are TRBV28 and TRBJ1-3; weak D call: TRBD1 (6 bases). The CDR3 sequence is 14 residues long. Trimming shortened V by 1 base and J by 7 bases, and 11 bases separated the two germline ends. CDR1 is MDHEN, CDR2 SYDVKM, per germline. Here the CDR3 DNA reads TGTGCCAGCAGTTTATTCGCGGGACACAACACCATATATTTT. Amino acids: CASSLFAGHNTIYF.

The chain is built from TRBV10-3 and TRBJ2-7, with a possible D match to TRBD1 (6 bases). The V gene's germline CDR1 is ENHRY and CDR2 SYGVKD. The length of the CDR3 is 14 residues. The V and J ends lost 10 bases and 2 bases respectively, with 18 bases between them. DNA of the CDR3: TGTGCCAGCAGCCCGGCACAGGGACCCTACGAGCAGTACTTC. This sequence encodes CASSPAQGPYEQYF.

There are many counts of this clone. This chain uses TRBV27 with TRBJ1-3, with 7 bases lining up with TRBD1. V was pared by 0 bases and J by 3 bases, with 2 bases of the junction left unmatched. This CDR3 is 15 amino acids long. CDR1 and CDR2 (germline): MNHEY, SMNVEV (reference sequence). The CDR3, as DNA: TGTGCCAGCAGTTTATCAGGGGGCGATGGAAACACCATATATTTT. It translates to CASSLSGGDGNTIYF.

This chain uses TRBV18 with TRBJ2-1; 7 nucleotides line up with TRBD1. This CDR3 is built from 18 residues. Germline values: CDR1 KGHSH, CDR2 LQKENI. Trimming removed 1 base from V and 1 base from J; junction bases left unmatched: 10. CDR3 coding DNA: TGTGCCAGCTCACCACTCCAACAGGGGTGGGGATCCTACAATGAGCAGTTCTTC. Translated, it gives CASSPLQQGWGSYNEQFF.

The CDR3 reads CASSLLGQKNTEAFF. CDR3 in DNA: TGTGCCAGCAGTTTGCTTGGACAGAAGAACACTGAAGCTTTCTTT. The chain uses TRBV28 and TRBJ1-1; maybe TRBD1 (6 bases). The CDR3 totals 15 residues. Germline V gene sequence: CDR1 MDHEN, CDR2 SYDVKM. Trimming left V 3 bases short and J 1 base short, with 12 bases between.

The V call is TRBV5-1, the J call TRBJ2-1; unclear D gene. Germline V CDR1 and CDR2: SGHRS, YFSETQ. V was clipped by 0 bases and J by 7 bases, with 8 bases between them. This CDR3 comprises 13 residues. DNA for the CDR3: TGCGCCAGCAGCTTGGTGGGTCTAAATGAGCAGTTCTTC. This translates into CASSLVGLNEQFF.

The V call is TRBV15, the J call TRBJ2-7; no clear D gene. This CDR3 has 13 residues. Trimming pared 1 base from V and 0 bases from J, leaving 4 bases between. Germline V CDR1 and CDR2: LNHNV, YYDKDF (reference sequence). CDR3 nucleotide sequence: TGTGCCACCAGCAGAGTGGACTCCTACGAGCAGTACTTC. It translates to CATSRVDSYEQYF.

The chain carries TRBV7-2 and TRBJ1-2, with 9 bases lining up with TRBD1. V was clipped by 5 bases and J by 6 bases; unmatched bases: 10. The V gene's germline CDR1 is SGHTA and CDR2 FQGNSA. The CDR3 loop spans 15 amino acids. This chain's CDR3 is CASSPGQGRIDGYTF. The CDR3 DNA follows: TGTGCCAGCAGCCCGGGACAGGGACGTATAGATGGCTACACCTTC.

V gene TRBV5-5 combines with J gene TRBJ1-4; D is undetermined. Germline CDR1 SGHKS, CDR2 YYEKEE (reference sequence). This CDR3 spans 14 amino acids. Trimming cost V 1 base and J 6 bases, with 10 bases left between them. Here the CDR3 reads CASSLMRGDEKLFF. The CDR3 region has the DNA TGTGCCAGCAGCTTGATGCGGGGAGATGAAAAACTGTTTTTT. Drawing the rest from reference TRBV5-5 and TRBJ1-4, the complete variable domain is DAGVTQSPTHLIKTRGQQVTLRCSPISGHKSVSWYQQVLGQGPQFIFQYYEKEERGRGNFPDRFSARQFPNYSSELNVNALLLGDSALYLCASSLMRGDEKLFFGSGTQLSVL.

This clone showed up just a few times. This CDR3 is CASSYSDQGGYTF. The CDR3 DNA follows: TGTGCCAGCAGTTACTCGGACCAAGGTGGCTACACCTTC. The chain recombines TRBV6-6 with TRBJ1-2; D not certain. CDR3 length: 13 amino acids. The V end lost 0 bases, the J end lost 7 bases, and 9 bases lay between the germline ends. Germline-derived CDR1 and CDR2 are MNHNY and SVGAGI (reference sequence).

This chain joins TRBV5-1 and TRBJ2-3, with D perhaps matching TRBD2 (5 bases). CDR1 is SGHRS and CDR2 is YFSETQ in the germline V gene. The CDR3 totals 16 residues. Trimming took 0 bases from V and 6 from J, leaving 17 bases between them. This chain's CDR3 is CASSLASSRNGDTQYF. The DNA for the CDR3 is TGCGCCAGCAGCTTGGCGTCTAGCCGGAATGGGGATACGCAGTATTTT.

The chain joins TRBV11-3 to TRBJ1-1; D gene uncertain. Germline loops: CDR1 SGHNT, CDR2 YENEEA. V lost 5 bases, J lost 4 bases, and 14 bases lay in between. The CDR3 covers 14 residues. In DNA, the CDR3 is TGTGCCAGCAGCCCGGGTGCTGGGAGCACTGAAGCTTTCTTT. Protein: CASSPGAGSTEAFF.

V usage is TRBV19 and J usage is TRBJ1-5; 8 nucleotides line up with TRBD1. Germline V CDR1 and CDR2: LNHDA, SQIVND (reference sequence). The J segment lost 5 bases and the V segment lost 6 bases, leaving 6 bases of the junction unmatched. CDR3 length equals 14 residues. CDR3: CASSPDRDYQPQHF. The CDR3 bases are TGTGCCAGTAGCCCGGACAGGGACTATCAGCCCCAGCATTTT. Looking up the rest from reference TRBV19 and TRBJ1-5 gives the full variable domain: DGGITQSPKYLFRKEGQNVTLSCEQNLNHDAMYWYRQDPGQGLRLIYYSQIVNDFQKGDIAEGYSVSREKKESFPLTVTSAQKNPTAFYLCASSPDRDYQPQHFGDGTRLSIL.

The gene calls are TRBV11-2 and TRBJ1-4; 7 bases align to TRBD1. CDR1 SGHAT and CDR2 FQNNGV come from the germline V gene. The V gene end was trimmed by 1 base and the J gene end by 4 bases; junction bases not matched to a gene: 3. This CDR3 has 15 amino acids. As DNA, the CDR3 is TGTGCCAGCAGCTTAGCAGGGGGTAATAATGAAAAACTGTTTTTT. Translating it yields CASSLAGGNNEKLFF.